The 11 T cell receptor beta chains listed next were all sequenced from one sample in a study of T cell changes during pregnancy in multiple sclerosis. Assay: immunoSEQ multiplex PCR; the TCRdb copy retains only in-frame clones and omits some. In the table there are some 100,000 clones, around 92% of which are singletons. Sample: peripheral blood, taken before pregnancy. Receptors were obtained from a female donor with multiple sclerosis, enrolled in a pregnancy study.

This sequence joins TRBV6-1 and TRBJ2-7, with 7 bases that match TRBD2. The length of the CDR3 is 14 residues. Germline V gene data show CDR1 as MNHNS and CDR2 as SASEGT. J gave up 3 bases and V 6 bases, and 8 bases lay outside the gene matches. The CDR3 loop reads CASRPPGLSYEQYF. CDR3 coding DNA: TGTGCCAGCAGGCCACCGGGACTAAGCTACGAGCAGTACTTC.

The chain carries TRBV27 and TRBJ2-7, with TRBD1 matching 9 bases. The J segment lost 0 bases and the V segment lost 5 bases, leaving 8 bases of the junction unmatched. Germline CDR1 and CDR2: MNHEY and SMNVEV (reference sequence). This CDR3 region has 16 residues. The CDR3 loop is CASSPFDRGSSYEQYF. The DNA for the CDR3 is TGTGCCAGCAGTCCCTTCGACAGGGGGAGCTCCTACGAGCAGTACTTC.

The gene calls are TRBV28 and TRBJ2-1, with D maybe TRBD2 (5 bases). The CDR3 length is 16 residues. V lost 2 bases and J 0 bases, leaving 11 bases between the germline ends. CDR1 is MDHEN and CDR2 is SYDVKM in the germline V gene. The DNA for the CDR3 is TGTGCCAGCAGTTTAATTGCGGGCAGCTCCTACAATGAGCAGTTCTTC. Translated: CASSLIAGSSYNEQFF.

The rearrangement joins TRBV6-1 to TRBJ1-2; 8 bases map to TRBD1. CDR1 MNHNS and CDR2 SASEGT come from the germline V gene. Germline trimming cut 8 bases from V and 7 bases from J; bases unmatched to any gene: 6. This CDR3 spans 12 amino acids. The CDR3 DNA sequence: TGTGCCAGCCACAGGGGGGGCTCTGGCTACACCTTC. This sequence encodes CASHRGGSGYTF.

This chain uses TRBV19 with TRBJ1-1; D gene uncertain. The CDR3 loop spans 15 amino acids. Germline V gene lookup returns CDR1 LNHDA and CDR2 SQIVND (reference sequence). Between the trimmed V and J ends, which lost 4 bases and 1 base, there was a span of 13 bases. The CDR3 is CASSKSGIRNTEAFF. CDR3 nucleotide sequence: TGTGCCAGTAGTAAATCCGGGATAAGGAACACTGAAGCTTTCTTT.

The rearrangement joins TRBV21-1 to TRBJ2-2; TRBD1 is the table's D call, not checked against the DNA. TRBV21-1 is recorded as a pseudogene. CDR3 length: 18 amino acids. CDR3 protein: CASSKGGQIRGNTGELFF. The CDR3 region has the DNA TGTGCCAGCAGCAAAGGGGGGCAGATTCGAGGGAACACCGGGGAGCTGTTTTTT.

This chain connects TRBV27 to TRBJ1-4; D is possibly TRBD1 (5 bases). Germline CDR1 reads MNHEY; CDR2 reads SMNVEV (reference sequence). CDR3 length equals 14 residues. The V gene lost 1 base and the J gene lost 7 bases, with 10 bases spanning the gap. CDR3 DNA: TGTGCCAGCAGTTTATATCCAGGGCTTGAAAAACTGTTTTTT. Translated: CASSLYPGLEKLFF.

This clone was observed a few times. The chain joins TRBV18 to TRBJ2-7, with 7 bases aligning to TRBD1. The CDR3 totals 15 residues. V dropped 8 bases and J dropped 0; count of bases not matched to a gene: 10. Germline-derived CDR1 and CDR2 are KGHSH and LQKENI. CDR3 nucleotide sequence: TGTGCCAGCACCCCTGAGGGGGCTGCCTCCTACGAGCAGTACTTC. Its translation: CASTPEGAASYEQYF.

The rearrangement links TRBV9 to TRBJ1-2; 7 bases match TRBD1. Unmatched junction bases numbered 6, after V lost 6 bases and J lost 4 bases. Germline-derived CDR1 and CDR2 are SGDLS and YYNGEE. This CDR3 has 13 amino acids. CDR3 DNA: TGTGCCAGCACCGAAGGGGGCCCCTATGGCTACACCTTC. Translating it yields CASTEGGPYGYTF. The full variable domain, completed using reference TRBV9 and TRBJ1-2, is DSGVTQTPKHLITATGQRVTLRCSPRSGDLSVYWYQQSLDQGLQFLIQYYNGEERAKGNILERFSAQQFPDLHSELNLSSLELGDSALYFCASTEGGPYGYTFGSGTRLTVV.

The chain links TRBV6-5 to TRBJ2-2; TRBD2 might be the D (5 bases). Germline CDR1 MNHEY, CDR2 SVGAGI. There are 14 residues in the CDR3. V gave up 4 bases and J gave up 5 bases, with 11 bases separating them. The chain's CDR3 is CASSSGGFTGELFF. CDR3 nucleotides: TGTGCCAGCAGTTCCGGAGGTTTTACCGGGGAGCTGTTTTTT.

This rearrangement joins TRBV27 to TRBJ1-1; perhaps TRBD1 as D (6 bases). The CDR3 spans 13 residues. Germline assignment: CDR1 MNHEY and CDR2 SMNVEV (reference sequence). Trimming stripped 5 bases from V and 6 bases from J, with 13 bases between. The CDR3 reads CASSRTGFAEAFF. The CDR3 DNA sequence: TGTGCCAGCAGTCGTACAGGGTTTGCTGAAGCTTTCTTT.